This record concerns one T cell receptor (beta chain) sequence. This clone was seen a handful of times. Its binding antigen is unknown. Base qualities are not at hand, and no much larger clone is one base apart. From V the trimming removes 3 bases and from J it removes 2 bases, while the gene matches leave 6 bases of the junction unaccounted for. The CDR3 spans 15 residues, from the cysteine through the phenylalanine. The only DNA kept is the CDR3, 45 bases in frame from the first base. CDR1 MDHEN and CDR2 SYDVKM are derived from the germline V gene. The data belong to a study of beta chain features in type 1 diabetes (dated by TCRdb to the late 2010s). For the study in its entirety: Patients and healthy donors did not differ in mean age, gender distribution, total cell number or subset yield. A total of about 99,000,000 sorted cells were examined across all samples, and RNA yield correlated strongly with the number of cells per subset. The study compared the TCRB repertoires of sorted circulating CD4+ T cell subsets in recently diagnosed type 1 diabetes patients with those in matched healthy donors. Naive and central memory subsets were obtained from all 30 or so donors, but regulatory and stem cell-like memory subsets were isolated from only 8 patients and roughly eight healthy donors.

A single peripheral blood draw of around 120 mL on average was collected from each donor into heparinised tubes. Using a panel that included CD45RO, CCR7, CD25, CD127, CD95 and CD27, naive, central memory, regulatory and stem cell-like memory CD4+ T cells were sorted on a BD FACSAria II. Every sorted population had a purity above 95%. Right away, PBMCs were isolated by Lymphoprep density gradient centrifugation and were stained directly, with no culture step. To minimize batch effects, samples were stained and sorted in pairs, one healthy donor with one patient per experiment. The High Capacity cDNA Reverse Transcription Kit was used to reverse transcribe all of the isolated RNA, meaning that expressed TCRB transcripts were what got sequenced. Naive, central memory and regulatory T cell samples underwent deep immunoSEQ sequencing, averaging around 4 million total reads per sample. Sorted cells were lysed in RLT buffer, and RNA was extracted using DNase-treated RNeasy Micro or Mini kits according to cell number. To prevent cross-contamination, every cell subset was processed on its own, while patient and healthy donor samples were processed together. The immunoSEQ multiplex PCR was used to amplify TCRB sequences from cDNA, yielding 87-bp fragments that span the CDR3 region. Sequencing of the amplicons was performed on the Illumina HiSeq platform. In the source study's methods: Synthetic template baselines were used to correct PCR bias computationally, reads within Hamming distance 2 were collapsed, and singletons that could not be merged were discarded. By aligning reads against IMGT, V, D and J genes, CDR3 length, and insertions or deletions at six rearrangement sites were assigned. Within each subset, clonotype counts were normalized to sorted cell number, after which true diversity and Gini coefficients were computed with the tcR R package. The overlap coefficient, calculated on TCRB nucleotide sequences, was used to quantify repertoire sharing. Out-of-frame TCRB sequences from naive cells were analyzed to stand in for the pre-selection repertoire. TCRdb provides this immuneACCESS table in a form limited to in-frame rearrangements. Some clones are lacking; in checked studies, under half of them reflect an unresolved V gene, and why the rest are absent is not known. From that table come the V and J calls and clone size; the DNA was used to work out D and trimming. This sample comprises hundreds of thousands of clones, around 15% of them detected only once. The ten largest account for less than 0.04% of the sample.

What the work shows at the level of the full study, not this receptor alone: A moderate but significant shortening of TCRB CDR3 length was observed in type 1 diabetes patients in all four CD4+ subsets. At VDJ recombination sites, type 1 diabetes patients had fewer insertions and more deleted nucleotides, which implies abnormalities in thymic rearrangement. PCR may preferentially amplify shorter templates, but because patient and control samples were amplified and corrected together, any resulting skew would affect both groups equally. Because cDNA rather than genomic DNA was sequenced, highly expressing activated cells could have been over-represented, although no difference in activation and CD3 levels was found between groups. Because small numbers of individuals were included in the HLA sub-analyses, any influence of HLA type on TCRB rearrangement was left unresolved. Naive, central memory and regulatory TCRB repertoires appeared to be more similar among patients than among healthy donors.

The sequenced sample was naive CD4+ T cells from blood. The cell subset or site label on this specimen signifies: true naive CD4+ T cells. This TCR was sampled from a man aged 18 to 29 with type 1 diabetes. This sequence uses TRBV28 and TRBJ2-7; TRBD1 aligns with 8 central bases. The CDR3 region: CASSFGGTGTYEQYF. The bases are TGTGCCAGCAGTTTTGGCGGGACAGGCACCTACGAGCAGTACTTC.